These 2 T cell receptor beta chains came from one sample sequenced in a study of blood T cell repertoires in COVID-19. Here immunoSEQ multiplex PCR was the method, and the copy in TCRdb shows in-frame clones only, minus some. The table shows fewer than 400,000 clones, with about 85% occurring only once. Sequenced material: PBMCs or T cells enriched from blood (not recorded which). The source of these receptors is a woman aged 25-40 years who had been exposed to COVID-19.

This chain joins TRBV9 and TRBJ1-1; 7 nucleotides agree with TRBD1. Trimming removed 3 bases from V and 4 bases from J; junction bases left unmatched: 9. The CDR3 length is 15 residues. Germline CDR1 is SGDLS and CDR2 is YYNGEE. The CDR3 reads CASSEHDRVGTEAFF. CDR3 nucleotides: TGTGCCAGCAGCGAACATGACAGGGTTGGCACTGAAGCTTTCTTT.

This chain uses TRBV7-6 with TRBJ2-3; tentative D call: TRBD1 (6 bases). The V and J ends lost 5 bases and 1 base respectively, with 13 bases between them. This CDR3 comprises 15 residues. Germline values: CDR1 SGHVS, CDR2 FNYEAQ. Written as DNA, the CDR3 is TGTGCCAGCAGCACGAGGGGGTTGGGCACAGATACGCAGTATTTT. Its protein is CASSTRGLGTDTQYF.